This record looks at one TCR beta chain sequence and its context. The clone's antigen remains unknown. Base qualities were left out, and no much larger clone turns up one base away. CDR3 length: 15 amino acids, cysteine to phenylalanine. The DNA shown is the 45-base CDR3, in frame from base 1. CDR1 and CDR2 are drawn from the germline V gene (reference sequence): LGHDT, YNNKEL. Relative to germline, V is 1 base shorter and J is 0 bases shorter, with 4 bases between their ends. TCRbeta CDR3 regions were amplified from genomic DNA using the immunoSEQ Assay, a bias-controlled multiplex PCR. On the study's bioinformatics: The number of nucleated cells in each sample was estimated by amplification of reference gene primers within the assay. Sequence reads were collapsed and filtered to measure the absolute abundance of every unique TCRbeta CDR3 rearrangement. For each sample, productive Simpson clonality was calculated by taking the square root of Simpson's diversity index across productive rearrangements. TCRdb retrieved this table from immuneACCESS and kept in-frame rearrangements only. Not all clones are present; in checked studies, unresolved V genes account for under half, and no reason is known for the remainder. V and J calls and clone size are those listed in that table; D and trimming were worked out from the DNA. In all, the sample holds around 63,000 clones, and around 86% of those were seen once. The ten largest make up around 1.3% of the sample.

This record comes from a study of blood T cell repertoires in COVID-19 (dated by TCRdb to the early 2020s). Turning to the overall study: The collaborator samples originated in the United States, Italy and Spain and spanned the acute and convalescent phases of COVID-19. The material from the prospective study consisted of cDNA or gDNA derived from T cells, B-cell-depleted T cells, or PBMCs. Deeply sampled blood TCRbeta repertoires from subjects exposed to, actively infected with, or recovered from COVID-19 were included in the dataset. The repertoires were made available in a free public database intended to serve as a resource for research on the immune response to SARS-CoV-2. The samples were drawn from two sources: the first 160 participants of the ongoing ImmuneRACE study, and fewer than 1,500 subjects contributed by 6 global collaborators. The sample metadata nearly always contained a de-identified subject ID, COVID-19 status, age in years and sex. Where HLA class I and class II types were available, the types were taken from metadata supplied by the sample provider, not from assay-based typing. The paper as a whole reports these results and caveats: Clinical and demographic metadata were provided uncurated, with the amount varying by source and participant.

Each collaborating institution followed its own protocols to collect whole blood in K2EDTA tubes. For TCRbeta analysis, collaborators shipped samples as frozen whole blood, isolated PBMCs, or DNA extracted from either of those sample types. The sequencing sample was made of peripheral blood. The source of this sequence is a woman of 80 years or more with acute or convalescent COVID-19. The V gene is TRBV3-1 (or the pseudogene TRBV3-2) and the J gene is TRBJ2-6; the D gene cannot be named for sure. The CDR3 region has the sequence CASSQVSSGANVLTF. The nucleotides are TGTGCCAGCAGCCAAGTCTCCTCTGGGGCCAACGTCCTGACTTTC.